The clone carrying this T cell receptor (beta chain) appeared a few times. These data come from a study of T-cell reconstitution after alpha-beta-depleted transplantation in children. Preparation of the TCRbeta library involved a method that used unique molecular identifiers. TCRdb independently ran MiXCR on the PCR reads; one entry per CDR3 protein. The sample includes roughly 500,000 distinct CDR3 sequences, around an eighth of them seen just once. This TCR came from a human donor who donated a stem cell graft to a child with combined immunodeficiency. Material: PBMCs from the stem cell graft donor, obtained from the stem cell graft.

CDR3 DNA: TGTGCCAGCAGTGAATTTCAGGGGTTCACTGAAGCTTTCTTT. Amino acid sequence: CASSEFQGFTEAFF. This chain uses TRBV6-1 with TRBJ1-1, with D possibly being TRBD1 (6 bases). CDR3 length: 14 residues. V lost 2 bases and J lost 4, with 11 bases in between. The germline V gene has CDR1 MNHNS and CDR2 SASEGT.